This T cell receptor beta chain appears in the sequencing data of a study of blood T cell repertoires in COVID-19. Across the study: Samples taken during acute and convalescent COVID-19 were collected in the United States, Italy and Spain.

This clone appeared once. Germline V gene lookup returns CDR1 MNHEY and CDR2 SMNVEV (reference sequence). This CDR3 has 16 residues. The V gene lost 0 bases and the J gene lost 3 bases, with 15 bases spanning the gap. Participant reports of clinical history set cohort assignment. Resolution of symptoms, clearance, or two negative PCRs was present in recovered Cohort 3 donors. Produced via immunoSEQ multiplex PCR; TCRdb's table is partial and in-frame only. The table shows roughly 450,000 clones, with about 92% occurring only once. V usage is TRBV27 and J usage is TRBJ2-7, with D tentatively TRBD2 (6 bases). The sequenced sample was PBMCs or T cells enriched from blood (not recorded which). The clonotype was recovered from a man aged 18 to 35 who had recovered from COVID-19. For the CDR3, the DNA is TGTGCCAGCAGTTTATCTGAGATAGGGACTTACTACGAGCAGTACTTC. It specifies CASSLSEIGTYYEQYF.